Sequencing of this T cell receptor (beta chain) was carried out in a study of blood T cells in healthy people across ages. General study points: Possibly, changes in expanded clonotypes were confounded because donor CMV status was unknown.

In the case of this clonotype: What it binds is unknown.

A second PCR, run for about 6 to 12 cycles, used a sample-barcoded 5' primer plus a J-beta primer mix. A 12-random-nucleotide template-switch adaptor tagged each cDNA molecule. Each CDR3 protein gets one entry after TCRdb re-called the 5' RACE reads with MiXCR. The table has 780,000 or so distinct CDR3 sequences, approximately 53% seen once. This CDR3 region has 15 residues. V lost 7 bases, J lost 3 bases, and 11 bases stayed unmatched. Germline loops: CDR1 ENHRY, CDR2 SYGVKD. Donor samples were obtained from healthy Caucasian individuals from Russia, aged about 6 to 95. This receptor was obtained from a man of 80 years or more in good health. The J gene is TRBJ2-5, the V gene TRBV10-3, with TRBD1 matching 7 bases. The sample consisted of blood. CDR3 coding DNA: TGTGCCATCATGGACGACAGGGATGTCAAAGAGACCCAGTACTTC. This translates into CAIMDDRDVKETQYF.